The rows below give T cell receptor beta chains drawn from one sample of a study of T cells in Graves' hyperthyroidism and ophthalmopathy. In TCRdb, the multiplex PCR reads were re-called with MiXCR into one record per CDR3 protein. The data show about 210,000 distinct CDR3 sequences, 18% seen once. The source material was blood. These receptors were taken from a man aged 35 to 55 with Graves' hyperthyroidism. CDR3s include the opening cysteine and the closing phenylalanine or tryptophan. The order of the fields is J gene, V gene, clone size, D gene, CDR3 length, CDR3 protein, CDR3 DNA. A D gene is named only where the DNA matches it firmly. Only part of the rows carry a size: once, few, many, or a class if the clone is expanded.

TRBJ1-1 TRBV7-8 many - 15 CASSPPGAGFTEAFF TGTGCCAGCAGCCCTCCAGGGGCCGGGTTCACTGAAGCTTTCTTT
TRBJ2-7 TRBV7-9 many - 13 CASSSETRYEQYF TGTGCCAGCAGCTCCGAAACTCGATACGAGCAGTACTTC
TRBJ1-2 TRBV10-2 many - 15 CASSARDTANYGYTF TGCGCCAGCAGCGCTCGGGACACCGCTAACTATGGCTACACCTTC
TRBJ1-1 TRBV6-2/TRBV6-3 - - 15 CASSSPSDMNTEAFF TGTGCCAGCAGTTCTCCATCGGACATGAACACTGAAGCTTTCTTT
TRBJ2-1 TRBV7-3 many TRBD2 18 CASSLRLGTREDYNEQFF TGTGCCAGCAGCTTAAGGTTGGGCACACGGGAGGACTACAATGAGCAGTTCTTC
TRBJ1-2 TRBV7-9 many TRBD1 14 CASSLVDRAYGYTF TGTGCCAGCAGCTTGGTGGACAGGGCCTATGGCTACACCTTC
TRBJ2-3 TRBV9 - - 13 CASSATYTDTQYF TGTGCCAGCAGCGCGACTTACACAGATACGCAGTATTTT
TRBJ2-2 TRBV27 few - 15 CASSLAGNEAGELFF TGTGCCAGCAGTTTAGCCGGGAATGAGGCCGGGGAGCTGTTTTTT
TRBJ1-6 TRBV7-2 many - 13 CASSVDEQSPLHF TGTGCCAGCAGCGTTGATGAACAGTCTCCCCTCCACTTT
TRBJ2-5 TRBV20-1 - - 15 CSASRTARYQETQYF TGCAGTGCTAGTAGGACAGCGAGGTACCAAGAGACCCAGTACTTC
TRBJ2-2 TRBV9 - - 15 CASSVGSGVTGELFF TGTGCCAGCAGCGTAGGTTCAGGGGTCACCGGGGAGCTGTTTTTT
TRBJ1-1 TRBV5-6 many - 12 CASATGVTEAFF TGTGCCAGCGCGACGGGGGTCACTGAAGCTTTCTTT
TRBJ1-5 TRBV20-1 many - 13 CSASGSPHQPQHF TGCAGTGCTTCGGGGTCTCCCCATCAGCCCCAGCATTTT
TRBJ2-7 TRBV2 - TRBD1 14 CARRIPGGSYEQYF TGTGCCAGAAGGATACCAGGGGGATCCTACGAGCAGTACTTC
TRBJ2-3 TRBV14 many TRBD1 16 CASSQGDRVWTDTQYF TGTGCCAGCAGCCAAGGGGACAGGGTGTGGACAGATACGCAGTATTTT
TRBJ2-3 TRBV2 - TRBD2 14 CASDRAGGQDTQYF TGTGCCAGCGATCGGGCGGGGGGGCAAGATACGCAGTATTTT
TRBJ2-1 TRBV5-6 few - 12 CASSPIGGEQLF TGTGCCAGCAGCCCTATCGGTGGGGAGCAGCTCTTC